A selection of T cell receptor beta chains follows, all from one sample in a study of blood T cell repertoires in COVID-19. The data were produced by immunoSEQ multiplex PCR, yet TCRdb's version contains in-frame clones alone and is incomplete. Found here are around 40,000 clones, about 87% of them singletons; the top ten hold around 3.7%. The specimen sequenced was peripheral blood. Every receptor here comes from a man aged 35 to 55 with COVID-19, enrolled during active disease. Both conserved end residues are part of each CDR3. Fields, in order: D gene, clone size, J gene, V gene, CDR3 protein, CDR3 DNA. The D gene is left open where the match is weak. Size values are once, few and many counts, or a class for expanded clones, and some rows have none.

NA NA TRBJ2-2 TRBV6-5 CASSQNTGELFF TGTGCCAGCAGTCAAAACACCGGGGAGCTGTTTTTT
TRBD1 NA TRBJ2-7 TRBV7-2 CASSTGQSYEQYF TGTGCCAGCAGTACGGGACAGTCCTACGAGCAGTACTTC
NA NA TRBJ1-6 TRBV3-1/TRBV3-2 CASSQVGGSPLHF TGTGCCAGCAGCCAAGTAGGGGGTTCACCCCTCCACTTT
NA NA TRBJ2-7 TRBV5-6 CASSLPGGEQYF TGTGCCAGCAGCCTCCCTGGAGGGGAGCAGTACTTC
TRBD2 NA TRBJ2-3 TRBV11-3 CASSPGTSGSQADTQYF TGTGCCAGCAGCCCGGGGACTAGCGGGAGTCAAGCAGATACGCAGTATTTT
NA NA TRBJ2-5 TRBV25-1 CASSEWGGGETQYF TGTGCCAGCAGTGAATGGGGGGGCGGGGAGACCCAGTACTTC
NA NA TRBJ2-7 TRBV3-1/TRBV3-2 CASSQAGEQYF TGTGCCAGCAGCCAAGCAGGGGAGCAGTACTTC
NA NA TRBJ2-7 TRBV29-1 CSVEARGGSSYEQYF TGCAGCGTTGAAGCGAGAGGGGGTTCATCCTACGAGCAGTACTTC
TRBD2 NA TRBJ2-1 TRBV5-1 CASSTGTSINEQFF TGCGCCAGCAGCACCGGGACTAGTATAAATGAGCAGTTCTTC
TRBD1 NA TRBJ1-1 TRBV6-5 CASSPKTGGNTEAFF TGTGCCAGCAGTCCAAAGACAGGGGGGAACACTGAAGCTTTCTTT
NA NA TRBJ2-6 TRBV27 CASSYQGSGANVLTF TGTGCCAGCAGTTACCAGGGCTCTGGGGCCAACGTCCTGACTTTC
NA NA TRBJ1-2 TRBV20-1 CSAIVVNGYTF TGCAGTGCTATAGTGGTTAATGGCTACACCTTC
NA once TRBJ2-7 TRBV27 CASSFAPLSYEQYF TGTGCCAGCAGTTTCGCGCCCCTCTCCTACGAGCAGTACTTC
TRBD2 NA TRBJ2-1 TRBV20-1 CSASFVAGANNEQFF TGCAGTGCTAGTTTTGTCGCGGGAGCTAACAATGAGCAGTTCTTC
TRBD1 few TRBJ1-4 TRBV6-1 CASSDRDRNEKLFF TGTGCCAGCAGTGACCGGGACAGAAATGAAAAACTGTTTTTT
NA NA TRBJ1-6 TRBV19 CATKEGNNSPLHF TGTGCCACAAAGGAGGGAAATAATTCACCCCTCCACTTT
TRBD1 NA TRBJ2-5 TRBV5-6 CASSVPTGGSETQYF TGTGCCAGCAGCGTACCGACAGGGGGTTCAGAGACCCAGTACTTC
TRBD1 NA TRBJ2-3 TRBV19 CASSQGVATQYF TGTGCCAGTAGCCAGGGGGTGGCTACGCAGTATTTT
NA NA TRBJ2-2 TRBV24-1 CATSDFTGSGELFF TGTGCCACCAGTGATTTTACAGGGTCCGGGGAGCTGTTTTTT
NA NA TRBJ1-4 TRBV27 CASSLLGAGEKLFF TGTGCCAGCAGTTTATTGGGGGCGGGCGAAAAACTGTTTTTT
TRBD1 NA TRBJ2-2 TRBV5-1 CASSFKTGPNTGELFF TGCGCCAGCAGCTTTAAGACAGGGCCCAACACCGGGGAGCTGTTTTTT
TRBD1 once TRBJ1-3 TRBV14 CASSQGGTGPGNTIYF TGTGCCAGCAGCCAAGGAGGGACAGGCCCTGGAAACACCATATATTTT
NA NA TRBJ1-5 TRBV19 CASSIEWANQPQHF TGTGCCAGTAGTATAGAGTGGGCGAATCAGCCCCAGCATTTT
NA NA TRBJ2-1 TRBV24-1 CATSDPRSSSSYNEQFF TGTGCCACCAGTGACCCTAGGTCCTCTAGCTCCTACAATGAGCAGTTCTTC
TRBD1 NA TRBJ1-5 TRBV2 CASSVDRDQPQHF TGTGCCAGCAGTGTTGACAGGGATCAGCCCCAGCATTTT
NA once TRBJ1-6 TRBV21-1 CASSTRDRGLKGNNSPLHF TGTGCCAGCAGCACCCGGGACAGGGGGCTTAAGGGTAATAATTCACCCCTCCACTTT
NA NA TRBJ1-1 TRBV10-1 CASSGGGEAFF TGCGCCAGCAGTGGGGGCGGTGAAGCTTTCTTT
NA NA TRBJ2-7 TRBV12-3/TRBV12-4 CASSFRTGYEQYF TGTGCCAGCAGTTTCCGGACTGGTTACGAGCAGTACTTC
TRBD1 once TRBJ1-2 TRBV5-1 CASSRTGIYGYTF TGCGCCAGCAGCCGGACAGGGATCTATGGCTACACCTTC
NA once TRBJ1-1 TRBV6-2/TRBV6-3 CASSYPGSEQAFF TGTGCCAGCAGTTACCCCGGGTCCGAACAAGCTTTCTTT
TRBD1 NA TRBJ1-5 TRBV7-9 CASSPTGGDQPQHF TGTGCCAGCAGCCCTACAGGGGGCGATCAGCCCCAGCATTTT
NA NA TRBJ2-6 TRBV5-1 CASSPQGAGANVLTF TGCGCCAGCAGCCCACAGGGAGCTGGGGCCAACGTCCTGACTTTC
NA NA TRBJ1-6 TRBV19 CASSMRASSYNSPLHF TGTGCCAGTAGTATGAGAGCGAGCTCCTATAATTCACCCCTCCACTTT
TRBD2 NA TRBJ2-7 TRBV5-1 CASSSNSGTYEQYF TGCGCCAGCAGCTCCAACAGCGGGACCTACGAGCAGTACTTC
NA NA TRBJ1-3 TRBV28 CASSLGAGGGWLGNTIYF TGTGCCAGCAGTTTAGGGGCCGGCGGGGGATGGTTGGGAAACACCATATATTTT
TRBD1 NA TRBJ2-7 TRBV7-9 CASSSLRDRAAHYEQYF TGTGCCAGCAGCTCACTGAGGGACAGAGCAGCCCACTACGAGCAGTACTTC
NA NA TRBJ2-7 TRBV2 CASSGVDTGSYEQYF TGTGCCAGCAGCGGAGTAGACACAGGATCCTACGAGCAGTACTTC
TRBD1 once TRBJ1-5 TRBV28 CASRPQGNQPQHF TGTGCCAGCAGACCACAGGGGAATCAGCCCCAGCATTTT
NA NA TRBJ1-2 TRBV10-2 CASSDAAIYGYTF TGCGCCAGCAGTGATGCAGCGATATATGGCTACACCTTC
TRBD2 once TRBJ2-1 TRBV7-3 CASSLGVAGNNEQFF TGTGCCAGCAGCTTAGGGGTAGCGGGGAACAATGAGCAGTTCTTC
TRBD2 once TRBJ2-5 TRBV2 CASGGGETQYF TGTGCCAGCGGGGGGGGAGAGACCCAGTACTTC